Detailed here is one T cell receptor (beta chain). Its antigen is unidentified. Here immunoSEQ multiplex PCR was the method, and the copy in TCRdb shows in-frame clones only, minus some. The table lists about 45,000 clones, 92% of them singletons. Time point specified: week 35, safety follow-up. Doses of 300 ug of mutant IDH1 20-mer peptide were given with topical imiquimod. This sample is drawn from a study of a mutant IDH1 vaccine in newly diagnosed glioma. As for the study in general: Treated individuals were about 60% male and roughly 40% female, averaging about 42 years of age.

This clonotype was sampled from a man aged 45 to 65 with glioma. Sequenced here: PBMCs, sampled from a glioma patient whose treatment included an IDH1 peptide vaccine.

CDR3 residues: CASSTDTVANTEAFF. The CDR3 region has the DNA TGCGCCAGCAGCACCGACACGGTCGCGAACACTGAAGCTTTCTTT. The rearrangement uses TRBV5-1 and TRBJ1-1; D gene ambiguous. Trimming pared 4 bases from V and 1 base from J, leaving 14 bases between. Germline V gives CDR1 SGHRS, CDR2 YFSETQ. The CDR3 is 15 residues long.